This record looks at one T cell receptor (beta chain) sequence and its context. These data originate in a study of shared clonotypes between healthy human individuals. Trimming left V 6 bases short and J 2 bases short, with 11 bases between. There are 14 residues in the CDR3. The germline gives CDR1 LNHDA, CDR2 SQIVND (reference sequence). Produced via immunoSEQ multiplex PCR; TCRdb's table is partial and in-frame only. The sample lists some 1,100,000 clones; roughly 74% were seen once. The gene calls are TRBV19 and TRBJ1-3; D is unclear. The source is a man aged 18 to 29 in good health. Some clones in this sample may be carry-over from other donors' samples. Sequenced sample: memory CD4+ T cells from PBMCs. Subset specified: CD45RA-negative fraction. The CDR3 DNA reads TGTGCCAGTAGCCAAGGAACCGCTGGAAACACCATATATTTT. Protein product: CASSQGTAGNTIYF.